This T cell receptor beta chain was observed in a study of T cell responses to AZD1222 COVID-19 vaccine. Study results and caveats: Dominant at 160-218 and 743-854, vaccine-associated CD4 TCRs also spanned spike. Receipt of two AZD1222 doses was followed by a rise in Spike-specific TCR breadth and depth. Among the donors, most were white British and more were female, and clonal diversity was possibly underestimated. Repertoire collection took place solely once the T cell response had peaked.

Concerning this clone itself: Its antigen remains unknown.

Generated by immunoSEQ multiplex PCR, the TCRdb table keeps only in-frame clones and is missing some. The profile shows approximately 52,000 clones, about 87% of them singletons. Germline V gene lookup returns CDR1 LGHDT and CDR2 YNNKEL (reference sequence). This CDR3 is built from 16 residues. Trimming removed 0 bases from V and 4 bases from J; junction bases left unmatched: 4. The sequence came from an adult who received the AZD1222 COVID-19 vaccine. The rearrangement links TRBV3-1 (or the pseudogene TRBV3-2) to TRBJ2-3, with TRBD2 matching 10 bases. The source material was peripheral blood, sampled 28 days after the second AZD1222 dose. The CDR3 DNA reads as TGTGCCAGCAGCCAAGATCCAGCGGGAGGGGCAGATACGCAGTATTTT. Its protein product is CASSQDPAGGADTQYF.